A selection of T cell receptor beta chains follows, all from one sample in a study of early T cells in non-severe SARS-CoV-2 infection. From the 5' RACE reads, TCRdb called clonotypes with MiXCR, one entry per CDR3 protein. The sample lists about 60,000 distinct CDR3 sequences, about 8.9% seen once, with about 16% in the top ten. Sequenced material: whole blood. The receptors were gathered from an adult who was a healthcare worker with PCR-confirmed SARS-CoV-2 infection or an uninfected control (not recorded which). Each CDR3 is given with its conserved first and last residue. Clone size is shown for a subset of rows, as once, few, many or a class of expanded clone.

j_call v_call clone_size cdr3_aa
TRBJ1-4 TRBV18 many CASSPLQGSNEKLFF
TRBJ2-5 TRBV10-3 many CAITSGGAETQYF
TRBJ2-1 TRBV4-3 many CASSLVPPYSNEQFF
TRBJ1-6 TRBV19 many CASSIGPNGYNSPLHF
TRBJ1-5 TRBV5-6 few CASSPGAGQPQHF
TRBJ2-7 TRBV7-6 many CASSLDSSGKYEQYF
TRBJ2-7 TRBV3-1 many CASRPDGTSAEQYF
TRBJ1-4 TRBV20-1 - CSARDFGQTDNEKLFF
TRBJ1-2 TRBV11-2 many CASSLVSGPYGYTF
TRBJ1-1 TRBV7-2 many CASSLATKLNTEVFF
TRBJ1-3 TRBV16 - CASSLLGNTIYF
TRBJ1-5 TRBV6-2/TRBV6-3 many CASSYERDQPQHF
TRBJ2-1 TRBV20-1 many CSASVAAGGTDEQFF
TRBJ2-5 TRBV5-1 - CASSFGQDIQYF
TRBJ2-2 TRBV7-2 many CASSSGLAATGELFF
TRBJ2-1 TRBV6-2/TRBV6-3 few CASSYSVFFGNEQFF
TRBJ1-1 TRBV6-2/TRBV6-3 many CASSSDSYTEAFF
TRBJ1-2 TRBV10-3 many CAISEPQGAVDYGYTF
TRBJ2-3 TRBV9 - CASSVGGGTQYF
TRBJ1-1 TRBV29-1 many CSGRQGNTEAFF